The sequence of this T cell receptor beta chain was determined in a study of memory CD4+ T cells and cytomegalovirus serostatus. Across the whole study: Healthy Belgian adult donors included 9 or 10 CMV-positive and some 24 CMV-negative people.

TCRdb keeps only in-frame clones here, not all; method: immunoSEQ multiplex PCR. The sample contains roughly 50,000 clones, 78% of which appear only once. V gave up 6 bases and J gave up 3 bases, with 21 bases separating them. CDR3 length equals 16 residues. Germline assignment: CDR1 KGHSH and CDR2 LQKENI. Single viable CD3+CD4+CD8-CD45RO+ cells were sorted as the memory CD4+ T cells. Serostatus was set by detecting CMV pp150, pp28, p38, p52 IgG. CD4+ T cells were isolated by positive magnetic selection. Study-wide findings and caveats: Suggested: most of the CMV-linked TCR signature lies in CD4+ memory cells.

Note on this clone: Its antigen is not identified.

The chain couples TRBV18 to TRBJ2-7, with a tentative D call TRBD2 (5 bases). The receptor comes from an adult in good health and CMV-seronegative. Sequencing was carried out using memory CD4+ T cells from blood. In nucleotides, the CDR3 is TGTGCCAGCTCGGAACCCGGACGGGATACTGTCTACGAGCAGTACTTC. Its translation: CASSEPGRDTVYEQYF.